The 32 T cell receptor beta chains below were found in one sample sequenced in a study of T cells in women clearing cervical HPV infection. Measured with immunoSEQ multiplex PCR; TCRdb has only the in-frame clones, and not every one. The data show fewer than 30,000 clones, and the top ten clones hold approximately 5.4%. The source material was blood buffy coat. The origin of the receptors is a woman between 18 and 75 years old with a cervical HPV16 infection that either progressed to CIN3+ or cleared (not recorded which).

Worth noting for this clone: The read comes to an end 3 residues before the CDR3 does, leaving the germline J gene to fill in the end. V gene TRBV19 combines with J gene TRBJ2-5; weak D call: TRBD2 (6 bases). The CDR3 extends over 14 amino acids. Germline V gene lookup returns CDR1 LNHDA and CDR2 SQIVND (reference sequence). With 7 bases removed from V and 5 bases from J, the gap between germline ends came to 17 bases. The CDR3 reads CASTPRLLAETQYF. The CDR3 bases that were read are TGTGCCAGTACCCCGAGGCTGCTAGCGGAGACC.

Partial CDR3 DNA: TGTGCCAGTTCGTCCCTAGCATCAGATACG. Translated: CASSSLASDT. The full CDR3 reads CASSSLASDTQYF. The chain recombines TRBV19 with TRBJ2-3; TRBD2 is a possible D gene (5 bases). Read data end 3 residues before the CDR3 end; the end is taken from the germline J gene. The length of the CDR3 is 13 residues. CDR1 and CDR2 (germline): LNHDA, SQIVND (reference sequence). Trimming pared 8 bases from V and 4 bases from J, leaving 13 bases between.

With regard to this clone: From the germline J gene comes the end of the CDR3, since the read stops 3 residues before it. The chain recombines TRBV5-1 with TRBJ1-4, with D unclear. Germline V gene data show CDR1 as SGHRS and CDR2 as YFSETQ. The germline V and J ends were trimmed by 0 bases and 3 bases, with 12 bases remaining between them. The CDR3 length is 16 residues. The CDR3 DNA, read in part, is TGCGCCAGCAGCTTGGGAGGGCTTGGCGCTAATGAAAAA. It translates to CASSLGGLGANEK. The whole CDR3 region reads CASSLGGLGANEKLFF.

In the case of this clone: The CDR3 goes on 3 residues after the read ends, and that part is filled in from the germline J gene. J is TRBJ2-1 and V is TRBV6-2 or TRBV6-3, with a tentative D call TRBD2 (6 bases). This CDR3 has 17 amino acids. V was shortened by 5 bases and J by 3 bases, with 20 bases between the two germline ends. Germline V gives CDR1 MNHEY, CDR2 SVGEGT. The CDR3 bases that were read are TGTGCCAGCAGTCCCCACACTAGCACCTCAAACTACAATGAG. Its translation: CASSPHTSTSNYNE. The complete CDR3 reads CASSPHTSTSNYNEQFF.

A word on this clone: The read terminates 3 residues ahead of where the CDR3 ends, so the germline J gene completes it. This rearrangement joins TRBV20-1 to TRBJ2-1; D possibly corresponds to TRBD1 (5 bases). Germline V gene data show CDR1 as DFQATT and CDR2 as SNEGSKA (reference sequence). The length of the CDR3 is 13 residues. The V end was cut by 1 base, the J end by 5 bases, with 9 bases between. The CDR3 bases that were read are TGCAGTGCTAGAGGCGCAGGGAACAATGAG. It codes for CSARGAGNNE. The entire CDR3 reads CSARGAGNNEQFF.

For this clone: A junction end diverges from the germline sequence, so it may reflect a read error. Other DNA sequences in the sample encode the same CDR3. The CDR3 region is CASSLGGDSGNSPLHF. CDR3 DNA (partial): TGTGCCAGCAGCCTAGGAGGGGATTCAGGTAATTCACCC. This rearrangement joins TRBV13 to TRBJ1-6, with a weak D call TRBD1 (5 bases). The CDR3 end falls 3 residues outside the read, so it is completed with the germline J gene. CDR1 is PRHDT and CDR2 is FYEKMQ in the germline V gene (reference sequence). The CDR3 length is 16 residues.

Regarding this clone: The read gets to within 3 residues of the CDR3 end, and the germline J gene fills in the rest. This chain joins TRBV30 and TRBJ1-2; the D is unclear. The germline V gene encodes CDR1 GTSNPN and CDR2 SVGIG (reference sequence). The CDR3 runs to 14 residues. The CDR3 loop reads CAWSVGGQTDTYTF. CDR3 DNA, as far as it was read: TGTGCCTGGAGTGTTGGCGGGCAAACAGATACC.

On this clone itself: Read data end 3 residues before the CDR3 end; the end is taken from the germline J gene. The chain combines TRBV20-1 with TRBJ2-7, with 9 bases lining up with TRBD1. Germline lookup yields CDR1 DFQATT and CDR2 SNEGSKA (reference sequence). The CDR3 runs to 16 residues. V lost 5 bases to trimming and J lost 3 bases; unmatched junction nucleotides: 14. Here the CDR3 reads CSADPTGGFSVYEQYF. The sequenced part of the CDR3 DNA is TGCAGTGCTGACCCAACAGGGGGCTTTTCAGTCTACGAG.

Concerning this clone: The sequence runs out 3 residues before the end of the CDR3; the remainder is reconstructed from the germline J gene. This chain joins TRBV20-1 and TRBJ2-1; 10 bases are a match to TRBD2. The germline V gene encodes CDR1 DFQATT and CDR2 SNEGSKA (reference sequence). The CDR3 loop spans 15 amino acids. J lost 5 bases, V lost 3 bases, and 7 bases had no gene match. The CDR3 loop is CSASATSGRDNEQFF. The DNA read from the CDR3 is TGCAGTGCTAGTGCGACTAGCGGGCGGGACAATGAG.

On this clone itself: Read data end 3 residues before the CDR3 end; the end is taken from the germline J gene. The chain employs TRBV7-9 and TRBJ1-2; D is possibly TRBD1 (6 bases). The germline gives CDR1 SEHNR, CDR2 FQNEAQ (reference sequence). This CDR3 region has 13 residues. The CDR3 loop is CASSLGRGGDYTF. CDR3 DNA, as far as it was read: TGTGCCAGCAGCTTAGGGAGGGGGGGTGAC.

A note on this clone: With the read ending 3 residues before the CDR3 end, the germline J gene is used to fill in that end. The chain has TRBV20-1 and TRBJ2-7; TRBD2 aligns across 9 bases. Germline loops: CDR1 DFQATT, CDR2 SNEGSKA (reference sequence). Trimming removed 4 bases from V and 2 bases from J; junction bases left unmatched: 9. The CDR3 is 15 residues long. CDR3 DNA (partial): TGCAGTGCTACCAGTTTAGCGGGAGTTGCCTACGAG. It specifies CSATSLAGVAYE. From start to end, the CDR3 is CSATSLAGVAYEQYF.

As regards this clone: The CDR3 extends 3 residues past the end of the read, so its final part is completed from the germline J gene. The chain has TRBV7-2 and TRBJ2-4; TRBD1 might be the D (6 bases). From germline, CDR1 is SGHTA and CDR2 FQGNSA. This CDR3 is built from 12 residues. CDR3 in amino acids: CASSRDILGQYF. The part of the CDR3 DNA that was read is TGTGCCAGCAGTCGGGACATTCTCGGT.

Incomplete CDR3 DNA: TGCAGTGCTGAGGGACAGGGGATCGATCAGCCC. The encoded protein is CSAEGQGIDQP. Given in full, the CDR3 is CSAEGQGIDQPQHF. This chain connects TRBV20-1 to TRBJ1-5, with 10 bases that match TRBD1. The read falls 3 residues short of the CDR3 end, and the missing part is taken from the germline J gene. The germline V gene has CDR1 DFQATT and CDR2 SNEGSKA (reference sequence). V gave up 5 bases and J gave up 5 bases; unmatched junction bases: 6. The CDR3 contains 14 residues.

Concerning this clone: Sequencing ends 3 residues short of the CDR3 end; the germline J gene provides the rest. The chain has TRBV19 and TRBJ2-7, with TRBD1 matching over 8 bases. The CDR3 is 14 residues long. V gave up 4 bases and J gave up 3 bases; unmatched junction bases: 5. Germline assignment: CDR1 LNHDA and CDR2 SQIVND (reference sequence). Incomplete CDR3 DNA: TGTGCCAGTAGTAGCAGGGGGCGCATCTACGAG. As protein: CASSSRGRIYE. The full CDR3 is CASSSRGRIYEQYF.

Concerning this clone itself: The read terminates 3 residues before the CDR3 end, so the remaining end is supplied by the germline J gene. The genes are TRBV7-7 and TRBJ1-2; unclear D gene. The germline V gene has CDR1 SSHAT and CDR2 FNYEAQ (reference sequence). This CDR3 region has 13 residues. The CDR3 bases that were read are TGTGCCAGCAGCTTACAGGCCTCCTACGAC. It specifies CASSLQASYD. Given in full, the CDR3 is CASSLQASYDYTF.

Concerning this clone: The read ends 3 residues early relative to the CDR3; the germline J gene fills the gap. This sequence joins TRBV7-9 and TRBJ2-5; 8 bases are a match to TRBD2. Trimming removed 6 bases from V and 3 bases from J; junction bases left unmatched: 9. The CDR3 extends over 15 amino acids. Germline V CDR1 and CDR2: SEHNR, FQNEAQ (reference sequence). The sequenced part of the CDR3 DNA is TGTGCCAGCAGTCCAACTAGCGGAAGGGAAGAGACC. Amino acid sequence: CASSPTSGREET. The whole CDR3 protein is CASSPTSGREETQYF.

Of note for this clone: The CDR3 end falls 3 residues outside the read, so it is completed with the germline J gene. The chain recombines TRBV19 with TRBJ1-2, with 8 bases matching TRBD1. From germline, CDR1 is LNHDA and CDR2 SQIVND (reference sequence). The length of the CDR3 is 14 residues. The V and J ends lost 2 bases and 4 bases, in that order; junction bases with no gene match: 3. Partial CDR3 DNA: TGTGCCAGTAGTATACAGGGGGCAATCTATGGC. It specifies CASSIQGAIYG. The full CDR3 is CASSIQGAIYGYTF. The full variable domain, in which reference TRBV19 and TRBJ1-2 provide the parts outside the CDR3, is DGGITQSPKYLFRKEGQNVTLSCEQNLNHDAMYWYRQDPGQGLRLIYYSQIVNDFQKGDIAEGYSVSREKKESFPLTVTSAQKNPTAFYLCASSIQGAIYGYTFGSGTRLTVV.

Turning to this clone: From the germline J gene comes the end of the CDR3, since the read stops 3 residues before it. The gene calls are TRBV6-1 and TRBJ2-3, with a weak D call TRBD1 (6 bases). The CDR3 is made up of 15 amino acids. V shed 1 base and J shed 1 base, with 9 bases lying between them. Per germline, CDR1 MNHNS and CDR2 SASEGT. The CDR3 loop reads CASSEGHRGTDTQYF. CDR3 DNA, as far as it was read: TGTGCCAGCAGTGAAGGGCACAGGGGCACAGATACG.

Concerning this clone: The CDR3 end is not reached by the read, which stops 3 residues before it; the germline J gene fills it in. The chain recombines TRBV10-3 with TRBJ2-7; 15 bases fit TRBD2. The V and J ends lost 2 bases and 2 bases, in that order; junction bases with no gene match: 7. Germline V CDR1 and CDR2: ENHRY, SYGVKD. There are 18 residues in the CDR3. Partial CDR3 DNA: TGTGCCATCAGTGAGCTTTCACGGACTAGCGGGAGGGCCTACGAG. Amino acid sequence: CAISELSRTSGRAYE. The entire CDR3 reads CAISELSRTSGRAYEQYF.

With respect to this clone: The read ends 3 residues early relative to the CDR3; the germline J gene fills the gap. V usage is TRBV10-3 and J usage is TRBJ2-5; 11 bases are a match to TRBD2. The germline V gene has CDR1 ENHRY and CDR2 SYGVKD. V shed 6 bases and J 5 bases; nucleotides not matched to a gene: 11. This CDR3 region has 16 residues. Partial CDR3 DNA: TGTGCCATCAGCCCGACTAGCGGGGCTGACGGGGAGACC. Translating it yields CAISPTSGADGET. The whole CDR3 sequence reads CAISPTSGADGETQYF.

A remark on this clone: With the read ending 3 residues before the CDR3 end, the germline J gene is used to fill in that end. The chain employs TRBV10-3 and TRBJ2-7; 9 bases are shared with TRBD1. V trimming: 4 bases; J trimming: 6 bases; junction bases outside the gene matches: 4. This CDR3 has 13 amino acids. The germline V gene encodes CDR1 ENHRY and CDR2 SYGVKD. CDR3 amino acids: CAISAGQGPEQYF. The CDR3 DNA, read in part, is TGTGCCATCAGTGCGGGACAGGGACCCGAG.

In the case of this clone: The observed sequence ends 3 residues before the CDR3 terminus, with the missing tail filled in from the germline J gene. The chain has TRBV29-1 and TRBJ1-4; D perhaps matches TRBD1 (5 bases). Trimming removed 4 bases from V and 7 bases from J, with 13 bases in between. Germline V gene data show CDR1 as SQVTM and CDR2 as ANQGSEA. CDR3 size: 13 residues. CDR3 DNA (partial): TGCAGCGTTGCAGTAGGGACTGTTGAAAAA. Its protein product is CSVAVGTVEK. The CDR3 in full is CSVAVGTVEKLFF. The entire variable domain, with the rest obtained from reference TRBV29-1 and TRBJ1-4, is as follows: SAVISQKPSRDICQRGTSLTIQCQVDSQVTMMFWYRQQPGQSLTLIATANQGSEATYESGFVIDKFPISRPNLTFSTLTVSNMSPEDSSIYLCSVAVGTVEKLFFGSGTQLSVL.

A remark on this clone: The read is 3 residues too short to cover the CDR3 end, so that end is filled in from the germline J gene. This chain connects TRBV18 to TRBJ1-1, with D perhaps matching TRBD1 (5 bases). The CDR3 loop spans 15 amino acids. The V end lost 3 bases, the J end lost 0 bases, and 11 bases lay between the germline ends. The germline CDR1 and CDR2 sequences are KGHSH and LQKENI. The CDR3 spells CASSPSGGMNTEAFF. The DNA read from the CDR3 is TGTGCCAGCTCACCGAGCGGGGGGATGAACACTGAA.

Turning to this clone: The observed sequence ends 3 residues before the CDR3 terminus, with the missing tail filled in from the germline J gene. This chain connects TRBV7-3 to TRBJ2-4, with unresolved D. Germline CDR1 and CDR2: SGHTA and FQGTGA. Trimming took off 5 bases at V and 8 bases at J, with 25 bases between the two ends. The CDR3 extends over 17 amino acids. The CDR3 protein is CASSPQGVTSPQDIQYF. The part of the CDR3 DNA that was read is TGTGCCAGCAGCCCGCAAGGTGTCACGAGCCCCCAGGACATT. Supplemented by reference TRBV7-3 and TRBJ2-4, the full variable domain reads GAGVSQTPSNKVTEKGKYVELRCDPISGHTALYWYRQSLGQGPEFLIYFQGTGAADDSGLPNDRFFAVRPEGSVSTLKIQRTERGDSAVYLCASSPQGVTSPQDIQYFGAGTRLSVL.

As to this clone: The read ends 3 residues before the CDR3 terminus; that terminus is restored from the germline J gene. This chain links TRBV7-9 with TRBJ2-5; D is ambiguous. V was trimmed by 2 bases and J by 5 bases, leaving 12 bases between them. The CDR3 runs to 14 residues. CDR1 and CDR2 from the germline V gene are SEHNR and FQNEAQ (reference sequence). The sequenced part of the CDR3 DNA is TGTGCCAGCAGCTTATCGGTTTCAGCGGAGACC. Amino acids: CASSLSVSAET. The entire CDR3 protein is CASSLSVSAETQYF.

On this clone itself: The CDR3 end lies 3 residues beyond the end of the read and is filled in from the germline J gene. This chain connects TRBV2 to TRBJ1-2; 7 bases are shared with TRBD1. The CDR3 consists of 14 residues. Germline values: CDR1 SNHLY, CDR2 FYNNEI. This CDR3 is CASSDMGQNYDYTF. CDR3 bases read: TGTGCCAGCAGTGATATGGGACAGAATTACGAC.

Concerning this clone itself: Sequencing ends 3 residues short of the CDR3 end; the germline J gene provides the rest. This chain uses TRBV7-9 with TRBJ2-1; D gene uncertain. Looked up from germline, CDR1 is SEHNR and CDR2 is FQNEAQ (reference sequence). Trimming cost V 5 bases and J 6 bases, with 14 bases left between them. The CDR3 is made up of 14 amino acids. Here the CDR3 reads CASSTSQSRNEQFF. The sequenced part of the CDR3 DNA is TGTGCCAGCAGCACGAGTCAGTCCCGCAATGAG.

In the case of this clone: The read ends 3 residues before the CDR3 terminus; that terminus is restored from the germline J gene. This sequence joins TRBV7-8 and TRBJ1-4, with 9 bases matching TRBD1. Germline values: CDR1 SGHVS, CDR2 FQNEAQ. The CDR3 spans 14 residues. The CDR3 loop is CASSWGQGNSPLFF. The sequenced part of the CDR3 DNA is TGTGCCAGCAGCTGGGGACAGGGAAATTCACCA.

With regard to this clone: Read data end 3 residues before the CDR3 end; the end is taken from the germline J gene. V usage is TRBV12-3 or TRBV12-4 and J usage is TRBJ2-1; weak D call: TRBD1 (6 bases). The CDR3 loop spans 14 amino acids. V lost 2 bases and J 7 bases, leaving 12 bases between the germline ends. Incomplete CDR3 DNA: TGTGCCAGCAGTTTATGGGAAAGGGGGAATGAG. Its translation: CASSLWERGNE. The whole CDR3 sequence reads CASSLWERGNEQFF.

With respect to this clone: The read gets to within 3 residues of the CDR3 end, and the germline J gene fills in the rest. The chain combines TRBV2 with TRBJ2-4, with D perhaps matching TRBD1 (6 bases). Germline values: CDR1 SNHLY, CDR2 FYNNEI. The CDR3 is made up of 14 amino acids. Incomplete CDR3 DNA: TGTGCCAGCAGTGCACAGGGCGGCAATCAGCCT. Protein: CASSAQGGNQP. The entire CDR3 protein reads CASSAQGGNQPQYF.

As for this clone: The CDR3 extends 3 residues past the end of the read, so its final part is completed from the germline J gene. The chain is built from TRBV7-2 and TRBJ1-2; a weak D match, TRBD1 (5 bases). CDR3 size: 15 residues. CDR1 and CDR2 (germline): SGHTA, FQGNSA. CDR3 bases read: TGTGCCAGCAGCCTGGGCGGGGGGGTTATCAATGAC. Protein: CASSLGGGVIND. The complete CDR3 reads CASSLGGGVINDYTF.

As for this clone: The CDR3 end lies 3 residues beyond the end of the read and is filled in from the germline J gene. The rearrangement uses TRBV2 and TRBJ1-4; tentative D call: TRBD1 (5 bases). The germline gives CDR1 SNHLY, CDR2 FYNNEI. The CDR3 extends over 15 amino acids. Trimming stripped 6 bases from V and 8 bases from J, with 19 bases between. The sequenced CDR3 bases are TGTGCCAGCAGCCCGGCGGCGCCAGAGGGGGAAAAA. Translated: CASSPAAPEGEK. The entire CDR3 protein is CASSPAAPEGEKLFF. The full variable domain, in which reference TRBV2 and TRBJ1-4 provide the parts outside the CDR3, is EPEVTQTPSHQVTQMGQEVILRCVPISNHLYFYWYRQILGQKVEFLVSFYNNEISEKSEIFDDQFSVERPDGSNFTLKIRSTKLEDSAMYFCASSPAAPEGEKLFFGSGTQLSVL.